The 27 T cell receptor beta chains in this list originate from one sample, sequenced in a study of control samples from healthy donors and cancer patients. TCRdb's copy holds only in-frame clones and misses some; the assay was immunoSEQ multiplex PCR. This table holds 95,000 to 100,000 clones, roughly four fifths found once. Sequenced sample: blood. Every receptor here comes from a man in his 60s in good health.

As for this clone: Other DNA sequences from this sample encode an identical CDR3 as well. This CDR3 is CSVKLQGRGGTEAFF. The CDR3 region has the DNA TGCAGCGTCAAACTACAGGGGCGAGGGGGGACTGAAGCTTTCTTT. The gene calls are TRBV29-1 and TRBJ1-1; 7 bases match TRBD1. The CDR3 runs to 15 residues. The V gene's germline CDR1 is SQVTM and CDR2 ANQGSEA. After removal of 6 bases from V and 5 bases from J, the junction contained 15 bases not matched to a gene.

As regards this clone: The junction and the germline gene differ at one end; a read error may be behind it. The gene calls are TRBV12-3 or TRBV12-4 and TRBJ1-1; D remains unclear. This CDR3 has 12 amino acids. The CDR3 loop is CASSLSDTERIF. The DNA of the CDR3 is TGTGCCAGCAGTTTAAGTGACACTGAAAGAATCTTT.

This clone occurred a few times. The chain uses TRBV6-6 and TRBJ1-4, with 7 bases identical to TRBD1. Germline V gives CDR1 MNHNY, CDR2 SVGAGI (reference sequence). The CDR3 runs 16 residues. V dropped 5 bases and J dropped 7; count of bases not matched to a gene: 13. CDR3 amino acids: CASSRLQGPLGEKLFF. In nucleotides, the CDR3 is TGTGCCAGCAGTCGACTACAGGGGCCCCTTGGTGAAAAACTGTTTTTT.

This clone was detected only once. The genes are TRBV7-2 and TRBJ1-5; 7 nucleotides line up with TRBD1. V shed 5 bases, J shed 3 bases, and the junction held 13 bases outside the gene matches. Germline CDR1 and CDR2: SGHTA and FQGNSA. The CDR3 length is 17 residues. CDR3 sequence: CASSRNHLTGANQPQHF. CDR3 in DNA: TGTGCCAGCAGCAGAAACCACCTAACAGGGGCCAATCAGCCCCAGCATTTT.

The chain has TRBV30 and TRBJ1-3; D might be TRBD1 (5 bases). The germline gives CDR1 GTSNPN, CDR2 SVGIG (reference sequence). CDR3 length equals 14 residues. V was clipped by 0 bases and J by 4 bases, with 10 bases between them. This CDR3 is CAWSVLQAGNTIYF. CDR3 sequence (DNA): TGTGCCTGGAGTGTACTACAGGCCGGAAACACCATATATTTT.

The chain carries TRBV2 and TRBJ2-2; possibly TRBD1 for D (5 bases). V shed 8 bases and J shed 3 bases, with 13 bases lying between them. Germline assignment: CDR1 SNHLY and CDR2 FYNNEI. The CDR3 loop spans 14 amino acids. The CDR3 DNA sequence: TGTGCCAGCGGTAAGGGGCTCGACACCGGGGAGCTGTTTTTT. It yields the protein CASGKGLDTGELFF. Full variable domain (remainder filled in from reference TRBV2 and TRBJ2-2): EPEVTQTPSHQVTQMGQEVILRCVPISNHLYFYWYRQILGQKVEFLVSFYNNEISEKSEIFDDQFSVERPDGSNFTLKIRSTKLEDSAMYFCASGKGLDTGELFFGEGSRLTVL.

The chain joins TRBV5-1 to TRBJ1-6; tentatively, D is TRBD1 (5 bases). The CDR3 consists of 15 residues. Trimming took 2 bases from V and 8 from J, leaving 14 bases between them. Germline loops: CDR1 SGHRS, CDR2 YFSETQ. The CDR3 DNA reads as TGCGCCAGCAGCTTCTCCGGGGCGACGGATTCACCCCTCCACTTT. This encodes CASSFSGATDSPLHF. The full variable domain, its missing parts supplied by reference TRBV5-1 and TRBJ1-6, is KAGVTQTPRYLIKTRGQQVTLSCSPISGHRSVSWYQQTPGQGLQFLFEYFSETQRNKGNFPGRFSGRQFSNSRSEMNVSTLELGDSALYLCASSFSGATDSPLHFGNGTRLTVT.

The CDR3 DNA reads as TGCGCCAGCAGTCGAACAGGGAATGAGCAGTTCTTC. It codes for CASSRTGNEQFF. V gene TRBV10-2 combines with J gene TRBJ2-1; a weak D match, TRBD1 (6 bases). CDR3 size: 12 residues. The germline gives CDR1 WSHSY, CDR2 SAAADI. V was clipped by 5 bases and J by 7 bases, with 9 bases between them.

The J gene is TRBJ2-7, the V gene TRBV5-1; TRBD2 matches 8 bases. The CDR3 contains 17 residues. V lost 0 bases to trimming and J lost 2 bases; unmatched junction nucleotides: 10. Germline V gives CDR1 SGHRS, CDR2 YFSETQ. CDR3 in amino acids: CASSLAAGTSAAYEQYF. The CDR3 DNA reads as TGCGCCAGCAGCTTGGCCGCGGGGACTAGTGCGGCCTACGAGCAGTACTTC.

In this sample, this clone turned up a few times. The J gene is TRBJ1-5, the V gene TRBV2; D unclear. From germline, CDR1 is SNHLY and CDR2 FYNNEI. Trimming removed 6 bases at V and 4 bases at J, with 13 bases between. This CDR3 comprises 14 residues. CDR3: CASRATEGNQPQHF. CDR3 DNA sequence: TGTGCCAGCAGGGCCACGGAGGGAAATCAGCCCCAGCATTTT.

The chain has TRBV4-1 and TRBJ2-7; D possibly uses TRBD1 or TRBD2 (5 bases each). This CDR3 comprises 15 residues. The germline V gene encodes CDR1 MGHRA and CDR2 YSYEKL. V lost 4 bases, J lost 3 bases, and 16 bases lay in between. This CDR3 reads CASSLRDGDFYEQYF. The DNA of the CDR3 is TGCGCCAGCAGCCTCCGGGACGGAGACTTCTACGAGCAGTACTTC.

The CDR3 spells CASSLVLPDGRYNEQFF. In DNA, the CDR3 is TGTGCCAGCAGCTTAGTACTCCCAGACGGTCGGTACAATGAGCAGTTCTTC. The chain links TRBV7-8 to TRBJ2-1, with D uncertain. This CDR3 has 17 residues. The V end was cut by 1 base, the J end by 4 bases, with 17 bases between. Germline V gene lookup returns CDR1 SGHVS and CDR2 FQNEAQ.

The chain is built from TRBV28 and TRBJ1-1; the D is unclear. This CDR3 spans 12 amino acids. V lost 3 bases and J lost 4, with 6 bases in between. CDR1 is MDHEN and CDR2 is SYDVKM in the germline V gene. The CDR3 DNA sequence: TGTGCCAGCAGTTTGATGGGCACTGAAGCTTTCTTT. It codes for CASSLMGTEAFF.

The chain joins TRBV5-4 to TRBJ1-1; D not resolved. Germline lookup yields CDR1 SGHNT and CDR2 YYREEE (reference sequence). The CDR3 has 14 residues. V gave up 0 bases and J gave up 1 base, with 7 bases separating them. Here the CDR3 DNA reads TGTGCCAGCAGCTTGGACGGAGCGAACACTGAAGCTTTCTTT. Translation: CASSLDGANTEAFF.

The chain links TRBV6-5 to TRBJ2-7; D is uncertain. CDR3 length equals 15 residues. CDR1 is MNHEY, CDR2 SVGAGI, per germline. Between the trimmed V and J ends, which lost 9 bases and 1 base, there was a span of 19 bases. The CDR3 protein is CARSLEYGESYEQYF. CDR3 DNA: TGTGCCAGGAGCCTTGAATATGGCGAGTCCTACGAGCAGTACTTC.

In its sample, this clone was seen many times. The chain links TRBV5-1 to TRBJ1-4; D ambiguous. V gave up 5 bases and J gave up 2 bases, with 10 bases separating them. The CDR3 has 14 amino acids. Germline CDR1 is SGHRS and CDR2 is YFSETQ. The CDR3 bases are TGCGCCAGCAGGCGGACCGGGACTAATGAAAAACTGTTTTTT. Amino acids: CASRRTGTNEKLFF.

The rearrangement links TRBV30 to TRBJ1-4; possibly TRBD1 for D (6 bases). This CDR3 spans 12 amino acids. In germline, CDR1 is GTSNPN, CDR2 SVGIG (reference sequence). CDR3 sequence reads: CGSDRNNEKLFF. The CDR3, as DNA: TGTGGTTCGGACAGAAATAATGAAAAACTGTTTTTT.

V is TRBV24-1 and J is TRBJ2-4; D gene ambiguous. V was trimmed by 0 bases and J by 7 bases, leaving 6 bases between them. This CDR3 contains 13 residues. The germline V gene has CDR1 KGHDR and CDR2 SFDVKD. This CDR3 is CATSDLVGNIQYF. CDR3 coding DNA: TGTGCCACCAGTGATTTGGTCGGGAACATTCAGTACTTC.

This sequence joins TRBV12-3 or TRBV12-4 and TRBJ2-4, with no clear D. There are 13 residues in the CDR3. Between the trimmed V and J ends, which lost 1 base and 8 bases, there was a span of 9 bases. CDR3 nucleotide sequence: TGTGCCAGCAGTTTAGAAGGGATGCACATTCAGTACTTC. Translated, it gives CASSLEGMHIQYF.

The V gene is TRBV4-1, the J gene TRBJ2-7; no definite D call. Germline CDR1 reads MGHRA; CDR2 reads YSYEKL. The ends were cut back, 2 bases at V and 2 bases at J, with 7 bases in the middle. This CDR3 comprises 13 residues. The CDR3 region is CASSQSHTYEQYF. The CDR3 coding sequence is TGCGCCAGCAGCCAATCGCATACCTACGAGCAGTACTTC.

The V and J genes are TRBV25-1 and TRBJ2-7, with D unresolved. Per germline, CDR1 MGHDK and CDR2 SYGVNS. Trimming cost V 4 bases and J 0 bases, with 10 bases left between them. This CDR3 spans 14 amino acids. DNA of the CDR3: TGTGCCAGCAGTGGACATTCGAGCTCCTACGAGCAGTACTTC. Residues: CASSGHSSSYEQYF.

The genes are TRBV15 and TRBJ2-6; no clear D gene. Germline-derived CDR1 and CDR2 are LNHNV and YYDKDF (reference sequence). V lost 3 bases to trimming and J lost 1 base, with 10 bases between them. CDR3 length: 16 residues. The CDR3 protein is CATSSAHGSGANVLTF. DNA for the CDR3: TGTGCCACCAGCAGTGCTCACGGTTCTGGGGCCAACGTCCTGACTTTC.

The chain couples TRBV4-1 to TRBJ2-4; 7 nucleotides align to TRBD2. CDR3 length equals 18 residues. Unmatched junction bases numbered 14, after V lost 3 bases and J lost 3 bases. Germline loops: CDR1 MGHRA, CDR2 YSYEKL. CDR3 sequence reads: CASSQIIPLADDKNIQYF. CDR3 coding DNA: TGCGCCAGCAGCCAGATAATACCCCTAGCGGATGACAAAAACATTCAGTACTTC.

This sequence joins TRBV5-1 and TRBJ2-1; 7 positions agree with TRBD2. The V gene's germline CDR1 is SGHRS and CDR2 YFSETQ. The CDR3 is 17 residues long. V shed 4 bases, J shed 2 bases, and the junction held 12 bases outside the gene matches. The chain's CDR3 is CASSPTLPSGPYNEQFF. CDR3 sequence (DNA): TGCGCCAGCAGCCCAACCCTTCCTAGCGGCCCCTACAATGAGCAGTTCTTC.

The CDR3 sequence is CASSLGQNYGYTF. The CDR3 bases are TGTGCCAGCAGCTTGGGACAGAACTATGGCTACACCTTC. V gene TRBV7-9 combines with J gene TRBJ1-2, with 7 positions matching TRBD1. Germline trimming cut 3 bases from V and 2 bases from J; bases unmatched to any gene: 0. The germline CDR1 and CDR2 sequences are SEHNR and FQNEAQ (reference sequence). The CDR3 has 13 residues.

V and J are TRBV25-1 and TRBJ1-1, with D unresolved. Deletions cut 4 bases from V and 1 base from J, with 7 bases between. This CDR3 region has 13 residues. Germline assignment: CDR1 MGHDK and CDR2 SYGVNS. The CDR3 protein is CASSVAGNTEAFF. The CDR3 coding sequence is TGTGCCAGCAGTGTAGCGGGGAACACTGAAGCTTTCTTT.

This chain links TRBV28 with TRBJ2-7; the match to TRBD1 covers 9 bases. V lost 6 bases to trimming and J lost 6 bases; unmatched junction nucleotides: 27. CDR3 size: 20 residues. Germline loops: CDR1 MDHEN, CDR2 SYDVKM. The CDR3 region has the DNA TGTGCCAGCAGCACTATTATCCGGGGTTGGGACGGACAGGGGATTCCCGAGCAGTACTTC. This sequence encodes CASSTIIRGWDGQGIPEQYF.